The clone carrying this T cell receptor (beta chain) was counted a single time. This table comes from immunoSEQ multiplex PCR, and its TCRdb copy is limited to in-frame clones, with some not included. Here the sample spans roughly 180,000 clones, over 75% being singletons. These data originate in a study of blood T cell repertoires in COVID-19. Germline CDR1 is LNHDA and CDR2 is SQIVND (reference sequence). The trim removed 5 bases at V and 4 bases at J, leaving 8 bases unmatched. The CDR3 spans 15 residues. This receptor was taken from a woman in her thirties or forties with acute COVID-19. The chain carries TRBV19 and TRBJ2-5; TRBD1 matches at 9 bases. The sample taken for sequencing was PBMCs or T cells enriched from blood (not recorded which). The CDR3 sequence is CASSAGQGTRETQYF. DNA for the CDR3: TGTGCCAGTAGTGCAGGACAGGGGACCCGAGAGACCCAGTACTTC.